These 8 T cell receptor beta chains were sequenced from one sample in a study of blood T cell repertoires in COVID-19. TCRdb's table, derived via immunoSEQ multiplex PCR, lists solely in-frame clones and lacks some. The sample includes 150,000 to 200,000 clones, about 88% of them seen just once. Material for sequencing was peripheral blood. The receptors derive from a woman of 80 years or more in a cohort sampled during active or convalescent COVID-19.

V and J are TRBV12-3 or TRBV12-4 and TRBJ1-1, with D perhaps matching TRBD1 (5 bases). Trimming took off 6 bases at V and 11 bases at J, with 16 bases between the two ends. The CDR3 length is 12 residues. CDR3 in amino acids: CASRTGTKGAFF. The CDR3, as DNA: TGTGCCAGCAGGACCGGGACTAAGGGGGCTTTCTTT.

The CDR3 region is CASSTRPGQGSEAFF. The CDR3 DNA reads as TGTGCCAGCAGCACGCGCCCGGGACAGGGTTCTGAAGCTTTCTTT. V usage is TRBV9 and J usage is TRBJ1-1, with 9 bases that match TRBD1. Germline assignment: CDR1 SGDLS and CDR2 YYNGEE. There are 15 residues in the CDR3. Trimming cost V 4 bases and J 6 bases; bases outside gene matches: 10.

This rearrangement joins TRBV5-4 to TRBJ1-4; D ambiguous. The CDR3 has 15 amino acids. The germline V gene has CDR1 SGHNT and CDR2 YYREEE (reference sequence). V dropped 3 bases and J dropped 7 bases, with 16 bases sitting between them. CDR3 sequence reads: CASSSRLDTSEKLFF. CDR3 nucleotides: TGTGCCAGCAGCTCGAGGTTGGATACGAGTGAAAAACTGTTTTTT.

A few counts support this clone. The rearrangement joins TRBV4-1 to TRBJ2-3; the D gene is possibly TRBD2 (7 bases). The V and J ends lost 1 base and 5 bases respectively, with 16 bases between them. This CDR3 is 16 amino acids long. Germline CDR1 and CDR2: MGHRA and YSYEKL. CDR3 region: CASSQGFRGAKDTQYF. Here the CDR3 DNA reads TGCGCCAGCAGCCAAGGGTTCCGGGGGGCCAAAGATACGCAGTATTTT.

The J gene is TRBJ2-3, the V gene TRBV4-2, with 8 bases lining up with TRBD2. Germline V gene lookup returns CDR1 LGHNA and CDR2 YNFKEQ. The CDR3 has 14 amino acids. J gave up 1 base and V 8 bases, and 5 bases lay outside the gene matches. The CDR3 protein is CASGASGRTDTQYF. The CDR3 coding sequence is TGTGCCAGCGGGGCTAGCGGGCGCACAGATACGCAGTATTTT.

The chain combines TRBV7-9 with TRBJ2-7; perhaps TRBD2 as D (6 bases). The CDR3 has 16 residues. Germline V gene lookup returns CDR1 SEHNR and CDR2 FQNEAQ (reference sequence). Trimming left V 0 bases short and J 4 bases short, with 16 bases between. The DNA of the CDR3 is TGTGCCAGCAGCTTAGCGTGGACTACATTTCGGTACGAGCAGTACTTC. Residues: CASSLAWTTFRYEQYF.

The chain recombines TRBV4-1 with TRBJ1-2, with 9 nucleotides matching TRBD1. J gave up 5 bases and V 1 base, and 5 bases lay outside the gene matches. The length of the CDR3 is 15 residues. The germline V gene has CDR1 MGHRA and CDR2 YSYEKL. The CDR3 DNA follows: TGCGCCAGCAGCCAAGGCTCCGGGACAGGGTATGGCTACACCTTC. Its translation: CASSQGSGTGYGYTF.

The gene calls are TRBV5-1 and TRBJ1-1; the D is unclear. V was clipped by 4 bases and J by 0 bases, with 16 bases between them. CDR3 size: 16 residues. The germline V gene encodes CDR1 SGHRS and CDR2 YFSETQ. CDR3 DNA sequence: TGCGCCAGCAGCCTCCCAACGGACTCCCTGAACACTGAAGCTTTCTTT. It encodes CASSLPTDSLNTEAFF.